The 8 T cell receptor beta chains presented below share a single source sample, sequenced in a study of glioma-infiltrating T cells. TCR alpha and beta CDR3 regions were amplified from RNA using iRepertoire nested multiplex PCR. TCRdb independently ran MiXCR on the multiplex PCR reads; one entry per CDR3 protein. The sample lists about 400,000 distinct CDR3 sequences, about 40% occurring once. Sample: glioma tissue, nonneoplastic brain tissue, or PBMCs (not recorded which). The receptors were gathered from a human donor with low-grade glioma or glioblastoma, undergoing nonglioma brain surgery, or in good health (not recorded which).

As concerns this clonotype: This clone may be a read error of a much larger clone one base away. The chain has TRBV6-4 and TRBJ1-2, with D maybe TRBD1 (5 bases). The germline V and J ends were trimmed by 6 bases and 10 bases, with 21 bases remaining between them. Germline CDR1 is MRHNA and CDR2 is SNTAGT. CDR3 length equals 14 residues. The CDR3 here is CASSLSGGFGVYTF. In DNA form, the CDR3 reads TGTGCCAGCAGCCTAAGTGGGGGGTTCGGCGTCTACACCTTC.

In its sample, this clonotype was seen many times. The genes are TRBV27 and TRBJ1-2; possibly TRBD1 for D (6 bases). The ends were cut back, 5 bases at V and 8 bases at J, with 15 bases in the middle. The CDR3 has 13 residues. Germline-derived CDR1 and CDR2 are MNHEY and SMNVEV (reference sequence). The CDR3 spells CASSTQGIRGYTF. The CDR3 bases are TGTGCCAGCAGTACACAGGGTATTCGCGGCTACACCTTC.

The chain links TRBV27 to TRBJ1-2, with unresolved D. CDR1 is MNHEY and CDR2 is SMNVEV in the germline V gene (reference sequence). This CDR3 is 14 amino acids long. V gave up 0 bases and J gave up 7 bases, with 12 bases separating them. The CDR3 sequence is CASSLSIEGGGYTF. CDR3 nucleotides: TGTGCCAGCAGTTTATCGATTGAGGGAGGTGGCTACACCTTC.

As regards this clonotype: This clone may be a read error of a much larger clone one base away. The J gene is TRBJ1-6, the V gene TRBV27, with a tentative D call TRBD1 (5 bases). The length of the CDR3 is 14 residues. Trimming took off 6 bases at V and 6 bases at J, with 12 bases between the two ends. In germline, CDR1 is MNHEY, CDR2 SMNVEV (reference sequence). In nucleotides, the CDR3 is TGTGCCAGCAGGATCCGGGACGCTAATTCACCCCTCCACTTT. Protein: CASRIRDANSPLHF.

This clonotype is a singleton in its sample. The V and J genes are TRBV5-4 and TRBJ1-4; 10 bases align to TRBD1. The germline gives CDR1 SGHNT, CDR2 YYREEE (reference sequence). V was clipped by 3 bases and J by 8 bases; unmatched bases: 4. This CDR3 has 14 amino acids. The CDR3 protein is CASSSDRGAEKLFF. For the CDR3, the DNA is TGTGCCAGCAGCTCGGACAGGGGGGCGGAAAAACTGTTTTTT. The whole variable domain, filled in from reference TRBV5-4 and TRBJ1-4, reads ETGVTQSPTHLIKTRGQQVTLRCSSQSGHNTVSWYQQALGQGPQFIFQYYREEENGRGNFPPRFSGLQFPNYSSELNVNALELDDSALYLCASSSDRGAEKLFFGSGTQLSVL.

This clonotype was observed a handful of times. V usage is TRBV2 and J usage is TRBJ2-3; the match to TRBD2 covers 10 bases. The trim removed 2 bases at V and 4 bases at J, leaving 6 bases unmatched. Germline assignment: CDR1 SNHLY and CDR2 FYNNEI. The CDR3 has 16 amino acids. Here the CDR3 reads CASSELAGVPPDTQYF. CDR3 sequence (DNA): TGTGCCAGCAGTGAACTAGCGGGAGTTCCACCAGATACGCAGTATTTT.

A word on this clonotype: This may come from a read error, since a much larger clone is one base off. This chain uses TRBV6-5 with TRBJ1-6; D is unresolved. Germline-derived CDR1 and CDR2 are MNHEY and SVGAGI. This CDR3 has 14 residues. CDR3 bases: TGTGCCAGCAGTCTACAGCTTCGTAATTCACCCCACCACTTT. Amino acid sequence: CASSLQLRNSPHHF.

The sample holds one count of this clonotype. The J gene is TRBJ2-2, the V gene TRBV5-1; tentative D call: TRBD1 (5 bases). The V end lost 1 base, the J end lost 6 bases, and 16 bases lay between the germline ends. The CDR3 is made up of 16 amino acids. Germline V gives CDR1 SGHRS, CDR2 YFSETQ. In DNA form, the CDR3 reads TGCGCCAGCAGCTTGTTGGGGCCCTTCCGATCCGGGGAGCTGTTTTTT. Translated: CASSLLGPFRSGELFF.